The 21 T cell receptor beta chains below were found in one sample sequenced in a study of cytomegalovirus exposure and HLA in healthy donors. PCR primers comprised 60 Vbeta and 13 Jbeta primers. Some clones are missing from TCRdb's copy, which holds only in-frame ones; the method was immunoSEQ multiplex PCR. The table records over 200,000 clones, 55% to 75% of them present only once. Sequencing was done on a sample of PBMCs. These receptors all come from a man aged 35 to 55 in good health and CMV-seropositive.

The chain recombines TRBV19 with TRBJ1-1, with D uncertain. CDR1 LNHDA and CDR2 SQIVND come from the germline V gene (reference sequence). Trimming pared 1 base from V and 7 bases from J, leaving 10 bases between. The CDR3 has 13 residues. The CDR3 is CASSIATELEAFF. The CDR3 DNA sequence: TGTGCCAGTAGTATAGCAACAGAACTTGAAGCTTTCTTT.

This clone showed up just a few times. This chain uses TRBV7-2 with TRBJ1-5, with a tentative D call TRBD1 (6 bases). V was trimmed by 7 bases and J by 1 base, leaving 14 bases between them. Germline-derived CDR1 and CDR2 are SGHTA and FQGNSA. The CDR3 consists of 15 residues. This CDR3 reads CASTDSTGSNQPQHF. The CDR3 nucleotides are TGTGCCAGCACCGATTCAACAGGGAGCAATCAGCCCCAGCATTTT.

V and J are TRBV2 and TRBJ2-7; a weak D match, TRBD1 (5 bases). The V gene's germline CDR1 is SNHLY and CDR2 FYNNEI. Trimming shortened V by 6 bases and J by 5 bases, and 23 bases separated the two germline ends. The length of the CDR3 is 16 residues. The CDR3: CASRQTLGPGSNEQYF. The CDR3 DNA follows: TGTGCCAGCAGACAAACTTTAGGGCCAGGGTCTAACGAGCAGTACTTC.

This chain links TRBV7-9 with TRBJ1-2; D might be TRBD1 (5 bases). In germline, CDR1 is SEHNR, CDR2 FQNEAQ (reference sequence). Trimming shortened V by 3 bases and J by 8 bases, and 16 bases separated the two germline ends. The CDR3 sequence is 14 residues long. CDR3 in DNA: TGTGCCAGCAGCTTCGGTAAGGGGCCGAGCGGCTACACCTTC. As protein: CASSFGKGPSGYTF.

V is TRBV5-6 and J is TRBJ1-6; TRBD1 matches at 7 bases. Germline assignment: CDR1 SGHDT and CDR2 YYEEEE. This CDR3 is built from 14 residues. Germline trimming cut 1 base from V and 9 bases from J; bases unmatched to any gene: 4. CDR3 nucleotide sequence: TGTGCCAGCAGCTTGTTACAGGGGAGTTCACCCCTCCACTTT. This codes for CASSLLQGSSPLHF.

Points on this clone: Other DNA sequences in this specimen translate into the identical CDR3. This chain links TRBV4-1 with TRBJ2-5; D is unresolved. CDR1 is MGHRA, CDR2 YSYEKL, per germline. The CDR3 is 13 amino acids. V lost 2 bases and J lost 4, with 8 bases in between. Here the CDR3 reads CASSQWRGETQYF. Here the CDR3 DNA reads TGCGCCAGCAGCCAATGGCGAGGAGAGACCCAGTACTTC.

CDR3 loop: CASTRQGVTDTQYF. The DNA for the CDR3 is TGTGCCAGCACCCGGCAGGGCGTCACAGATACGCAGTATTTT. The rearrangement joins TRBV5-8 to TRBJ2-3; possibly TRBD1 for D (5 bases). The V and J ends lost 6 bases and 2 bases respectively, with 13 bases between them. The length of the CDR3 is 14 residues. Looked up from germline, CDR1 is SGHTS and CDR2 is YDEGEE.

The chain employs TRBV18 and TRBJ1-1; D not certain. The CDR3 spans 15 residues. Germline CDR1 reads KGHSH; CDR2 reads LQKENI. The V gene lost 1 base and the J gene lost 0 bases, with 9 bases spanning the gap. This chain's CDR3 is CASSPLNIMNTEAFF. The CDR3 nucleotides are TGTGCCAGCTCACCACTGAACATCATGAACACTGAAGCTTTCTTT. The variable domain in full, with the rest retrieved from reference TRBV18 and TRBJ1-1, is NAGVMQNPRHLVRRRGQEARLRCSPMKGHSHVYWYRQLPEEGLKFMVYLQKENIIDESGMPKERFSAEFPKEGPSILRIQQVVRGDSAAYFCASSPLNIMNTEAFFGQGTRLTVV.

The V call is TRBV6-6, the J call TRBJ2-3, with D maybe TRBD1 (5 bases). Trimming cost V 5 bases and J 0 bases, with 15 bases left between them. From germline, CDR1 is MNHNY and CDR2 SVGAGI (reference sequence). The CDR3 totals 16 residues. CDR3 DNA: TGTGCCAGCAGTAATCAACAGGTCTCTAGCACAGATACGCAGTATTTT. Its protein is CASSNQQVSSTDTQYF.

The chain has TRBV7-2 and TRBJ1-5; 10 bases match TRBD1. V gave up 7 bases and J gave up 9 bases; unmatched junction bases: 6. The germline V gene encodes CDR1 SGHTA and CDR2 FQGNSA. The CDR3 runs 13 residues. CDR3 amino acids: CASTEDRGLPQHF. CDR3 nucleotides: TGTGCCAGCACCGAGGACAGGGGGTTGCCCCAGCATTTT.

This rearrangement joins TRBV27 to TRBJ1-1, with a tentative D call TRBD1 (5 bases). Germline assignment: CDR1 MNHEY and CDR2 SMNVEV (reference sequence). Trimming shortened V by 3 bases and J by 6 bases, and 14 bases separated the two germline ends. The CDR3 extends over 14 amino acids. CDR3 residues: CASSLGQGMPEAFF. CDR3 coding DNA: TGTGCCAGCAGTTTGGGCCAGGGTATGCCTGAAGCTTTCTTT.

The chain couples TRBV4-2 to TRBJ2-2; 8 bases map to TRBD1. The CDR3 loop spans 16 amino acids. In germline, CDR1 is LGHNA, CDR2 YNFKEQ. Trimming removed 1 base from V and 5 bases from J; junction bases left unmatched: 6. The CDR3, as DNA: TGTGCCAGCAGCCAAGCAACAGGGGGTTGGACCGGGGAGCTGTTTTTT. Translated, it gives CASSQATGGWTGELFF.

This clone occurred once. The chain recombines TRBV18 with TRBJ2-5, with 11 bases matching TRBD2. Unmatched junction bases numbered 6, after V lost 2 bases and J lost 7 bases. This CDR3 is built from 15 residues. Per germline, CDR1 KGHSH and CDR2 LQKENI. The CDR3: CASSPETSGVATQYF. CDR3 DNA sequence: TGTGCCAGCTCACCAGAGACTAGCGGGGTGGCGACCCAGTACTTC.

The CDR3 protein is CARSGGRTEAFF. CDR3 in DNA: TGTGCGCGTTCGGGGGGTCGGACTGAAGCTTTCTTT. V and J are TRBV21-1 and TRBJ1-1. TRBV21-1 is noted as a pseudogene. The CDR3 extends over 12 amino acids.

The chain couples TRBV7-9 to TRBJ2-2; TRBD2 aligns across 9 bases. J lost 5 bases, V lost 4 bases, and 8 bases had no gene match. Germline V gene sequence: CDR1 SEHNR, CDR2 FQNEAQ (reference sequence). This CDR3 is 16 amino acids long. The CDR3 DNA sequence: TGTGCCAGCAGCTCAAGGCTAGCGGGATTAACCGGGGAGCTGTTTTTT. Its protein is CASSSRLAGLTGELFF.

The V and J genes are TRBV5-4 and TRBJ1-5; 7 bases are shared with TRBD1. The CDR3 runs to 15 residues. Germline V gives CDR1 SGHNT, CDR2 YYREEE (reference sequence). V shed 0 bases, J shed 6 bases, and the junction held 6 bases outside the gene matches. As DNA, the CDR3 is TGTGCCAGCAGCTTGGCGGGGACAGTTCCTCAGCCCCAGCATTTT. This translates into CASSLAGTVPQPQHF.

V and J are TRBV5-1 and TRBJ2-1; TRBD1 matches at 7 bases. V was pared by 0 bases and J by 3 bases, with 3 bases of the junction left unmatched. The CDR3 covers 15 residues. Germline V lookup: CDR1 SGHRS, CDR2 YFSETQ. The CDR3 region has the DNA TGCGCCAGCAGCTTGGGGGACAGCTACTACAATGAGCAGTTCTTC. Residues: CASSLGDSYYNEQFF.

On this clone itself: Other DNA variants within this sample encode the same CDR3. CDR3 amino acids: CASSPGQRGNTIYF. DNA of the CDR3: TGTGCCAGCAGTCCGGGACAGAGGGGGAACACCATATATTTT. The rearrangement links TRBV27 to TRBJ1-3; 7 bases line up with TRBD1. The CDR3 length is 14 residues. Trimming at V came to 5 bases and at J to 7 bases, leaving 8 bases not matched to a gene. Germline CDR1 is MNHEY and CDR2 is SMNVEV (reference sequence).

The genes are TRBV5-1 and TRBJ2-7, with D tentatively TRBD1 (7 bases). Trimming took 2 bases from V and 3 from J, leaving 15 bases between them. There are 15 residues in the CDR3. Germline CDR1 and CDR2: SGHRS and YFSETQ. Written as DNA, the CDR3 is TGCGCCAGCAGCTTAGGCGGGACAGCCTTCTACGAGCAGTACTTC. This gives the protein CASSLGGTAFYEQYF.

The rearrangement links TRBV5-1 to TRBJ1-1; the D gene is possibly TRBD1 (6 bases). Trimming pared 4 bases from V and 4 bases from J, leaving 17 bases between. Per the germline V gene, CDR1 is SGHRS and CDR2 is YFSETQ. The CDR3 covers 15 residues. CDR3 sequence: CASSEQQGFGTEAFF. In DNA form, the CDR3 reads TGCGCCAGCAGCGAACAACAGGGATTTGGCACTGAAGCTTTCTTT.

The chain joins TRBV15 to TRBJ1-6; a weak D match, TRBD1 (5 bases). The CDR3 sequence is 16 residues long. Germline-derived CDR1 and CDR2 are LNHNV and YYDKDF (reference sequence). V shed 1 base and J shed 9 bases, with 16 bases lying between them. The CDR3 bases are TGTGCCACCAGCAGAGTCCGCTCGGGGCGGGGTTCACCCCTCCACTTT. Encoded protein: CATSRVRSGRGSPLHF.